The rows below give T cell receptor beta chains drawn from one sample of a study of CD8 T cells in Susac syndrome. TCRdb reanalysed the immunoSEQ multiplex PCR reads using MiXCR and keeps one entry per CDR3 protein. The table lists under 200,000 distinct CDR3 sequences, approximately 94% of them singletons. Material for sequencing was CD4+ T cells from PBMCs. These receptors were collected from a human donor with Susac syndrome. The CDR3 runs from the conserved cysteine through the conserved F or W. Fields, in order: CDR3 protein, J gene, V gene.

CDR3aa: CATSPSRDGYGYTF
j_gene: TRBJ1-2
v_gene: TRBV15

CDR3aa: CSAHRGGDGYTF
j_gene: TRBJ1-2
v_gene: TRBV20-1

CDR3aa: CASSEYDRPMRYTF
j_gene: TRBJ1-2
v_gene: TRBV25-1

CDR3aa: CSVLLGGTDTQYF
j_gene: TRBJ2-3
v_gene: TRBV29-1

CDR3aa: CASSANTGTVGYEQYF
j_gene: TRBJ2-7
v_gene: TRBV7-8

CDR3aa: CASSPWTNSPLHF
j_gene: TRBJ1-6
v_gene: TRBV12-3/TRBV12-4

CDR3aa: CASGSPLAGGTDTQYF
j_gene: TRBJ2-3
v_gene: TRBV12-5

CDR3aa: CASSLVQDQPQHF
j_gene: TRBJ1-5
v_gene: TRBV11-2

CDR3aa: CSVPSRQYEQYF
j_gene: TRBJ2-7
v_gene: TRBV20-1

CDR3aa: CASRGTGTYEQYF
j_gene: TRBJ2-7
v_gene: TRBV12-3/TRBV12-4

CDR3aa: CAWSATLADTQYF
j_gene: TRBJ2-3
v_gene: TRBV30

CDR3aa: CASSSDRGNEKLFF
j_gene: TRBJ1-4
v_gene: TRBV25-1

CDR3aa: CSARDGVAGSGEQYF
j_gene: TRBJ2-7
v_gene: TRBV20-1

CDR3aa: CASSKVRGQKNTDTQYF
j_gene: TRBJ2-3
v_gene: TRBV21-1

CDR3aa: CASSLDTGSIGNTIYF
j_gene: TRBJ1-3
v_gene: TRBV5-4

CDR3aa: CASSRDRLNTEAFF
j_gene: TRBJ1-1
v_gene: TRBV5-1

CDR3aa: CSARVGLYGYTF
j_gene: TRBJ1-2
v_gene: TRBV20-1

CDR3aa: CASSLQGDVEPQHF
j_gene: TRBJ1-5
v_gene: TRBV7-2

CDR3aa: CASRTATDYGYTF
j_gene: TRBJ1-2
v_gene: TRBV5-1

CDR3aa: CASSFQTGGISPLHF
j_gene: TRBJ1-6
v_gene: TRBV7-2

CDR3aa: CSAKPGQGTNEQYF
j_gene: TRBJ2-7
v_gene: TRBV20-1

CDR3aa: CASSPGQGANGYTF
j_gene: TRBJ1-2
v_gene: TRBV7-9

CDR3aa: CASSLTHRADSGNTIYF
j_gene: TRBJ1-3
v_gene: TRBV7-6

CDR3aa: CASSHSDRTGSPLHF
j_gene: TRBJ1-6
v_gene: TRBV4-3

CDR3aa: CAGIVSGGELFF
j_gene: TRBJ2-2
v_gene: TRBV10-2

CDR3aa: CASSFEQVAYEQYF
j_gene: TRBJ2-7
v_gene: TRBV5-1

CDR3aa: CASGLAVSETQYF
j_gene: TRBJ2-5
v_gene: TRBV7-9

CDR3aa: CASSNKQLHSNQPQHF
j_gene: TRBJ1-5
v_gene: TRBV19

CDR3aa: CASSPHAGVNTEAFF
j_gene: TRBJ1-1
v_gene: TRBV12-3/TRBV12-4

CDR3aa: CASSLIGSPPYEQYF
j_gene: TRBJ2-7
v_gene: TRBV5-6

CDR3aa: CASSPSGGQGETQYF
j_gene: TRBJ2-5
v_gene: TRBV4-2

CDR3aa: CATSRLGGADTQYF
j_gene: TRBJ2-3
v_gene: TRBV15

CDR3aa: CSVEKGRTGHTF
j_gene: TRBJ1-2
v_gene: TRBV29-1

CDR3aa: CASKVFSGELFF
j_gene: TRBJ2-2
v_gene: TRBV2

CDR3aa: CASSGTGVGNTIYF
j_gene: TRBJ1-3
v_gene: TRBV12-3/TRBV12-4

CDR3aa: CSARVLATSNYGYTF
j_gene: TRBJ1-2
v_gene: TRBV20-1

CDR3aa: CASSLVNQETQYF
j_gene: TRBJ2-5
v_gene: TRBV5-6

CDR3aa: CSARRALAGGPDTQYF
j_gene: TRBJ2-3
v_gene: TRBV20-1

CDR3aa: CSVCRDRGYEQYF
j_gene: TRBJ2-7
v_gene: TRBV29-1

CDR3aa: CASSVATANYGYTF
j_gene: TRBJ1-2
v_gene: TRBV9

CDR3aa: CASSVPGQGLNSPLHF
j_gene: TRBJ1-6
v_gene: TRBV7-2

CDR3aa: CASSSPRGTYEQYF
j_gene: TRBJ2-7
v_gene: TRBV5-6